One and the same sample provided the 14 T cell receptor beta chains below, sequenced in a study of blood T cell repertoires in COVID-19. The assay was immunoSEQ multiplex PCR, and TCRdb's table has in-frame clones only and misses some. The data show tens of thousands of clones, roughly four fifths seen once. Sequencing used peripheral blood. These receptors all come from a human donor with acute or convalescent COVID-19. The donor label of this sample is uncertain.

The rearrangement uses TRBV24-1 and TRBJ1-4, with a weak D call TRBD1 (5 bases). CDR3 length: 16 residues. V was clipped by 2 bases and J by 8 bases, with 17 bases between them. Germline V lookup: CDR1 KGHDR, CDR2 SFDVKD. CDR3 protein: CATSDWGGGRQEKLFF. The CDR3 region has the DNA TGTGCCACCAGTGATTGGGGGGGAGGTCGTCAAGAAAAACTGTTTTTT.

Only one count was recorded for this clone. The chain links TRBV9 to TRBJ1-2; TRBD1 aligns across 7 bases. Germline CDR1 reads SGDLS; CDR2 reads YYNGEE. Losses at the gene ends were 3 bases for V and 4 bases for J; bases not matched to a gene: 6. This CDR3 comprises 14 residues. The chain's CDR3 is CASSAGQAIYGYTF. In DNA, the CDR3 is TGTGCCAGCAGCGCCGGACAGGCTATCTATGGCTACACCTTC.

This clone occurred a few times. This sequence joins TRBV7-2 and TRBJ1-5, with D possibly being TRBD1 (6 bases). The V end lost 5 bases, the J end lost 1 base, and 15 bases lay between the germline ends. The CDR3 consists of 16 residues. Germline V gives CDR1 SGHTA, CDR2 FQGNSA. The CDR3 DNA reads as TGTGCCAGCAGCGCACAGGGTATTGGGAGCAATCAGCCCCAGCATTTT. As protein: CASSAQGIGSNQPQHF.

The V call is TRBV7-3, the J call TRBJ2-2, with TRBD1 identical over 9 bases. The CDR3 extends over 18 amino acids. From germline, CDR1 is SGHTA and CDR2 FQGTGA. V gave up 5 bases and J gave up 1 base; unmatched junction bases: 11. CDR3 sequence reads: CASSPRALTGGNTGELFF. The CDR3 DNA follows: TGTGCCAGCAGCCCCCGGGCCTTGACAGGGGGGAACACCGGGGAGCTGTTTTTT.

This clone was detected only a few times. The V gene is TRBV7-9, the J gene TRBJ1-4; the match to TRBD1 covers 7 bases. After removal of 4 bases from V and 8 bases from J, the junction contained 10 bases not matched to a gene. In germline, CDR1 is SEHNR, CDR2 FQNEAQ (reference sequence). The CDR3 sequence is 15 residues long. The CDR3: CASSSGGTVPEKLFF. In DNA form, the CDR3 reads TGTGCCAGCAGCTCCGGAGGGACAGTCCCCGAAAAACTGTTTTTT.

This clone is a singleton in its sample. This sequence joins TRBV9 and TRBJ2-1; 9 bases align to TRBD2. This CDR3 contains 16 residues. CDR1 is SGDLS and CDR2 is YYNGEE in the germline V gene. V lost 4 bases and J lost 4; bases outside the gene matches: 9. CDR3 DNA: TGTGCCAGCAGCTGGGAAGCTAGCGGGGAGTACAATGAGCAGTTCTTC. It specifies CASSWEASGEYNEQFF.

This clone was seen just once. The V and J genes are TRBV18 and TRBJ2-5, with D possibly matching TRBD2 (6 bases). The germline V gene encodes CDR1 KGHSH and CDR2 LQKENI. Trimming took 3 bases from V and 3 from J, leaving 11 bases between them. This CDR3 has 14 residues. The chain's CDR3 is CASSPVAAEETQYF. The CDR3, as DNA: TGTGCCAGCTCACCTGTAGCGGCCGAAGAGACCCAGTACTTC.

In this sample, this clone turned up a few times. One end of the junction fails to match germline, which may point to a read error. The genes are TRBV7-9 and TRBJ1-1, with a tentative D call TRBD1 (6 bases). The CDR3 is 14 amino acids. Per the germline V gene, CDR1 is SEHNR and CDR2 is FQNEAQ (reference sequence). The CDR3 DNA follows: TGTGCCAGCACCTTAGGGACACCGAACACTGAAGCTTTCTTT. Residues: CASTLGTPNTEAFF.

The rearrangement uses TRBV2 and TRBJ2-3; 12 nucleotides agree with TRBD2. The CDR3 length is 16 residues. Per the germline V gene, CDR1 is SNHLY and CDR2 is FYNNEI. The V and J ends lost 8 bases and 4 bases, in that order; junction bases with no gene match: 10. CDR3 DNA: TGTGCCAGCTTTTTACTAGCGGGGGGCCGGGCAGATACGCAGTATTTT. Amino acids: CASFLLAGGRADTQYF.

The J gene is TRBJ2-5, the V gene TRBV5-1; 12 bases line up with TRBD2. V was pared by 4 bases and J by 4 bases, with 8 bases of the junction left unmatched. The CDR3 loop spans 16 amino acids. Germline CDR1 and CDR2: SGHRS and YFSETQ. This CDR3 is CASSRLAGVVLETQYF. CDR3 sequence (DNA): TGCGCCAGCAGCCGACTAGCGGGGGTAGTACTAGAGACCCAGTACTTC.

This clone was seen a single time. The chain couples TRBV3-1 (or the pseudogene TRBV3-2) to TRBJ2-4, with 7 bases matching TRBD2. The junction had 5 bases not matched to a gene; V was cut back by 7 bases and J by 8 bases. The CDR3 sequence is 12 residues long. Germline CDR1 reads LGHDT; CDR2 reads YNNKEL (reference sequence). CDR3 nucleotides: TGTGCCAGCACCGCGGGAGACGACATTCAGTACTTC. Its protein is CASTAGDDIQYF.

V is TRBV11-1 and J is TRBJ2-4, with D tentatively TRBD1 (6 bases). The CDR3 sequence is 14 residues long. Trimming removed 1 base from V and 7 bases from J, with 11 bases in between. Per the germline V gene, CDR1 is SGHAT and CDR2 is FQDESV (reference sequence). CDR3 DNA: TGTGCCAGCAGCTTAGTGGGGGCTTGGAACATTCAGTACTTC. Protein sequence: CASSLVGAWNIQYF.

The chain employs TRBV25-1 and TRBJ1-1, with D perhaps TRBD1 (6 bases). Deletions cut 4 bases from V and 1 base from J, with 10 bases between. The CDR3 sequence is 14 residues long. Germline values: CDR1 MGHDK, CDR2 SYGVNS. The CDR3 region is CASSAADRNTEAFF. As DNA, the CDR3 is TGTGCCAGCAGTGCCGCGGACAGGAACACTGAAGCTTTCTTT.

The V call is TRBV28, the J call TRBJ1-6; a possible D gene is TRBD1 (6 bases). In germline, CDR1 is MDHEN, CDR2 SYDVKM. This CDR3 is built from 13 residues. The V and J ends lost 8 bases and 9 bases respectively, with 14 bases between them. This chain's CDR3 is CASSDRVGSPLHF. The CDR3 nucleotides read TGTGCCAGCTCGGACAGAGTAGGTTCACCCCTCCACTTT.